Each of the 2 T cell receptor beta chains below was sequenced from the same sample in a study of blood T cell repertoires in COVID-19. Using immunoSEQ multiplex PCR, the repertoire was profiled, and TCRdb retains in-frame clones only, with some absent. Counted here are almost 200,000 clones, about nine tenths occurring once; the ten biggest clones make up 0.7% to 0.95%. Material: peripheral blood. The receptors derive from a woman aged 70-85 years with acute or convalescent COVID-19.

The genes are TRBV5-6 and TRBJ2-7; no clear D. The CDR3 covers 13 residues. Looked up from germline, CDR1 is SGHDT and CDR2 is YYEEEE. V was shortened by 0 bases and J by 4 bases, with 8 bases between the two germline ends. CDR3 in DNA: TGTGCCAGCAGCTTGGAACCACTTTACGAGCAGTACTTC. This translates into CASSLEPLYEQYF.

J is TRBJ2-7 and V is TRBV14, with a possible D match to TRBD1 (6 bases). Germline V gene lookup returns CDR1 SGHDN and CDR2 FVKESK. The V end lost 4 bases, the J end lost 7 bases, and 17 bases lay between the germline ends. CDR3 length equals 14 residues. The CDR3 DNA reads as TGTGCCAGCAGCCCTTGGGGGCGTTTCGGGGAGCAGTACTTC. Its protein is CASSPWGRFGEQYF.